Each of the 23 T cell receptor beta chains below was sequenced from the same sample in a study of regulatory T cells in long-lasting Graves disease. Time point indicated: newly diagnosed GD, antithyroid drugs for less than 3 months. From PBMCs, RNA was extracted and then used to make the TCR library. Arm-PCR with iRepertoire HTBI primers amplified the CDR3 regions for these TCR beta libraries. TCRdb re-analysed the multiplex PCR reads in MiXCR, keeping a single row per CDR3 protein. Among fewer than 500,000 distinct CDR3 sequences listed, around 16% were seen once. This sample also appeared in a second study, on T cells in Graves' hyperthyroidism and ophthalmopathy.

The specimen was peripheral blood mononuclear cells (PBMCs), collected at new diagnosis, from a patient treated with antithyroid drugs. These receptors came from a man aged 35-49 years with Graves disease.

This clonotype has at least ten counts. The CDR3 sequence is CASSPNPGTAHRAFF. The CDR3 region has the DNA TGTGCCAGCAGTCCGAACCCCGGGACAGCACATCGAGCTTTCTTT. This sequence joins TRBV12-3 or TRBV12-4 and TRBJ1-1; 7 bases fit TRBD1. CDR3 length: 15 amino acids. Trimming at V came to 5 bases and at J to 10 bases, leaving 16 bases not matched to a gene.

There are many counts of this clonotype. V and J are TRBV18 and TRBJ2-2; no definite D call. V was pared by 0 bases and J by 4 bases, with 3 bases between. CDR1 KGHSH and CDR2 LQKENI come from the germline V gene. The CDR3 is made up of 13 amino acids. The DNA of the CDR3 is TGTGCCAGCTCACCACCCAGCACCGGGGAGCTGTTTTTT. Translating it yields CASSPPSTGELFF.

This chain connects TRBV5-1 to TRBJ1-4, with 8 bases identical to TRBD1. The CDR3 covers 14 residues. CDR1 and CDR2 (germline): SGHRS, YFSETQ. Germline trimming cut 3 bases from V and 7 bases from J; bases unmatched to any gene: 5. This CDR3 is CASSYGQGLEKLFF. The CDR3 DNA reads TGCGCCAGCAGCTATGGACAGGGACTTGAAAAACTGTTTTTT.

The sample holds many counts of this clonotype. The chain is built from TRBV2 and TRBJ2-7; weak D call: TRBD2 (5 bases). This CDR3 contains 12 residues. The V and J ends lost 7 bases and 12 bases respectively, with 19 bases between them. The germline V gene has CDR1 SNHLY and CDR2 FYNNEI. CDR3 sequence reads: CASMFYSGLLYF. DNA of the CDR3: TGTGCCAGCATGTTTTACAGCGGCCTTTTGTACTTC.

This clonotype turned up a few times. The chain couples TRBV29-1 to TRBJ1-1; TRBD1 might be the D (5 bases). CDR1 SQVTM and CDR2 ANQGSEA come from the germline V gene. CDR3 length equals 15 residues. V shed 0 bases and J shed 4 bases, with 15 bases lying between them. CDR3 sequence reads: CSVEDRGGRGTEAFF. DNA for the CDR3: TGCAGCGTTGAAGATCGGGGGGGGAGAGGCACTGAAGCTTTCTTT.

The V gene is TRBV5-1, the J gene TRBJ2-2; tentative D call: TRBD1 (5 bases). Per germline, CDR1 SGHRS and CDR2 YFSETQ. The CDR3 has 15 amino acids. V was trimmed by 1 base and J by 1 base, leaving 8 bases between them. CDR3 bases: TGCGCCAGCAGCTTGACAGGAAAGAACACCGGGGAGCTGTTTTTT. It yields the protein CASSLTGKNTGELFF.

This clonotype was seen repeatedly, ten times or more. V and J are TRBV7-9 and TRBJ1-1; no definite D call. The V and J ends lost 1 base and 3 bases respectively, with 6 bases between them. The CDR3 covers 13 residues. Per the germline V gene, CDR1 is SEHNR and CDR2 is FQNEAQ (reference sequence). This CDR3 reads CASSLGEYTEAFF. The CDR3 DNA reads TGTGCCAGCAGCTTAGGGGAATACACTGAAGCTTTCTTT.

This clonotype was detected a few times. The V call is TRBV10-3, the J call TRBJ2-3, with 11 bases lining up with TRBD2. This CDR3 comprises 17 residues. Losses at the gene ends were 4 bases for V and 8 bases for J; bases not matched to a gene: 14. Germline V gene data show CDR1 as ENHRY and CDR2 as SYGVKD. CDR3 bases: TGTGCCATCAGTGCAGAGTATGGGGCTAGCGGGAGGAGTACGCAGTATTTT. It codes for CAISAEYGASGRSTQYF.

This clonotype was recorded many times. The V and J genes are TRBV20-1 and TRBJ2-3; D possibly matches TRBD1 or TRBD2 (6 bases each). The V end lost 0 bases, the J end lost 5 bases, and 18 bases lay between the germline ends. The germline V gene encodes CDR1 DFQATT and CDR2 SNEGSKA (reference sequence). This CDR3 has 16 amino acids. The CDR3 DNA reads TGCAGTGCTAGAGATCTGGTGATCGGGGGCGGAGATACGCAGTATTTT. It specifies CSARDLVIGGGDTQYF.

This clonotype turned up a few times. The chain carries TRBV28 and TRBJ2-5; 14 bases line up with TRBD2. This CDR3 comprises 18 residues. After removal of 7 bases from V and 5 bases from J, the junction contained 15 bases not matched to a gene. The germline gives CDR1 MDHEN, CDR2 SYDVKM. The CDR3 DNA follows: TGTGCCAGCACTTCGAGGGGACTAGCGGGAGAGCGCGGGGAGACCCAGTACTTC. Protein product: CASTSRGLAGERGETQYF.

A remark on this clonotype: Possible read error: a much larger clone is one base away. The rearrangement uses TRBV30 and TRBJ2-1; 7 bases match TRBD2. There are 17 residues in the CDR3. Germline CDR1 GTSNPN, CDR2 SVGIG (reference sequence). This CDR3 is CAWSGRGAGEAYSEQFF. In DNA form, the CDR3 reads TGTGCCTGGAGTGGTAGGGGCGCGGGAGAGGCCTACAGTGAGCAGTTCTTC.

The sample holds many counts of this clonotype. This chain links TRBV28 with TRBJ2-5; 9 bases fit TRBD1. V shed 5 bases, J shed 5 bases, and the junction held 12 bases outside the gene matches. Germline CDR1 and CDR2: MDHEN and SYDVKM. The CDR3 extends over 16 amino acids. CDR3 coding DNA: TGTGCCAGCAGTAGAACGACAGGGGGGACAGGGGAGACCCAGTACTTC. It yields the protein CASSRTTGGTGETQYF. Full variable domain (missing parts from reference TRBV28 and TRBJ2-5): DVKVTQSSRYLVKRTGEKVFLECVQDMDHENMFWYRQDPGLGLRLIYFSYDVKMKEKGDIPEGYSVSREKKERFSLILESASTNQTSMYLCASSRTTGGTGETQYFGPGTRLLVL.

With respect to this clonotype: Just one base apart from a much larger clone, this may be a read error. This is likely a read error, given that the CDR3 carries no conserved phenylalanine or tryptophan at its end. The CDR3 bases are TGTGCCAGCAGTTACCTCGGACGGAACACTGAAGCTTTCTCT. Translating it yields CASSYLGRNTEAFS. V and J are TRBV6-9 and TRBJ1-1; no reliable D call. With 3 bases removed from V and 1 base from J, the gap between germline ends came to 9 bases. The germline CDR1 and CDR2 sequences are MNHGY and SVAAGI. The CDR3 extends over 14 amino acids.

This clonotype showed up many times. This chain uses TRBV2 with TRBJ2-7; TRBD1 agrees at 7 bases. There are 14 residues in the CDR3. From germline, CDR1 is SNHLY and CDR2 FYNNEI. J lost 1 base, V lost 6 bases, and 6 bases had no gene match. CDR3 amino acids: CASRKPGQSYEQYF. CDR3 in DNA: TGTGCCAGCAGGAAGCCGGGACAGTCCTACGAGCAGTACTTC.

This clonotype showed up many times. The chain recombines TRBV30 with TRBJ1-4; no clear D. Trimming left V 0 bases short and J 8 bases short, with 4 bases between. There are 11 residues in the CDR3. The V gene's germline CDR1 is GTSNPN and CDR2 SVGIG (reference sequence). CDR3 protein: CAWSVLEKLFF. The CDR3 bases are TGTGCCTGGAGTGTACTCGAAAAACTGTTTTTT.

In this sample, this clonotype turned up a few times. CDR3 DNA sequence: TGTGCCAGCAGCCGGGGGTCCCCTCAATCACCCCTCCACTTT. As protein: CASSRGSPQSPLHF. This sequence joins TRBV27 and TRBJ1-6; tentatively, D is TRBD1 (5 bases). Germline CDR1 and CDR2: MNHEY and SMNVEV (reference sequence). This CDR3 comprises 14 residues. Between the trimmed V and J ends, which lost 6 bases and 10 bases, there was a span of 16 bases.

Many counts were recorded for this clonotype. This chain connects TRBV28 to TRBJ1-1, with D unresolved. The CDR3 contains 12 residues. V was pared by 2 bases and J by 5 bases, with 6 bases between. Looked up from germline, CDR1 is MDHEN and CDR2 is SYDVKM. The CDR3 sequence: CASSLARTEAFF. DNA for the CDR3: TGTGCCAGCAGTTTAGCCCGAACTGAAGCTTTCTTT.

The gene calls are TRBV28 and TRBJ2-1, with TRBD2 matching 8 bases. The CDR3 covers 15 residues. V gave up 7 bases and J gave up 15 bases; unmatched junction bases: 20. Germline CDR1 MDHEN, CDR2 SYDVKM. CDR3 protein: CASTGAGGHLTTPFF. DNA for the CDR3: TGTGCCAGCACCGGGGCGGGGGGCCACCTTACTACGCCGTTCTTC.

The chain carries TRBV9 and TRBJ2-3; the D call may be TRBD1 or TRBD2 (5 bases each). Germline CDR1 and CDR2: SGDLS and YYNGEE. The CDR3 extends over 17 amino acids. Between the trimmed V and J ends, which lost 0 bases and 0 bases, there was a span of 14 bases. CDR3 residues: CASSVDPPGGSTDTQYF. As DNA, the CDR3 is TGTGCCAGCAGCGTAGATCCCCCTGGGGGAAGCACAGATACGCAGTATTTT.

J is TRBJ2-1 and V is TRBV5-1, with 10 bases fitting TRBD2. V trimming: 4 bases; J trimming: 10 bases; junction bases outside the gene matches: 11. The CDR3 spans 15 residues. Germline CDR1 reads SGHRS; CDR2 reads YFSETQ. The CDR3 spells CASSSRTSGLVEQFF. CDR3 nucleotides: TGCGCCAGCAGCAGCCGGACTAGCGGACTTGTGGAGCAGTTCTTC.

In its sample, this clonotype was seen a few times. The gene calls are TRBV5-1 and TRBJ2-2; 8 positions match TRBD1. Germline values: CDR1 SGHRS, CDR2 YFSETQ. V gave up 4 bases and J gave up 4 bases; unmatched junction bases: 6. CDR3 length equals 15 residues. CDR3 residues: CASSTDRAGTGELFF. CDR3 bases: TGCGCCAGCAGCACGGACAGGGCCGGCACCGGGGAGCTGTTTTTT.

This clonotype was seen repeatedly, ten times or more. The V and J genes are TRBV3-1 and TRBJ2-7, with TRBD2 matching over 8 bases. Germline V CDR1 and CDR2: LGHDT, YNNKEL (reference sequence). J gave up 5 bases and V 4 bases, and 1 base lay outside the gene matches. The CDR3 has 12 residues. CDR3 DNA: TGTGCCAGCAGCCCGACTAGCGACGAGCAGTACTTC. This gives the protein CASSPTSDEQYF.

This sequence joins TRBV7-2 and TRBJ1-3; 9 nucleotides align to TRBD1. The CDR3 is made up of 18 amino acids. J lost 0 bases, V lost 5 bases, and 11 bases had no gene match. Germline V gives CDR1 SGHTA, CDR2 FQGNSA. Here the CDR3 reads CASSPPGQGSLSGNTIYF. CDR3 bases: TGTGCCAGCAGCCCTCCGGGACAGGGATCCCTCTCTGGAAACACCATATATTTT.